The 25 T cell receptor beta chains given below trace back to one sample, sequenced in a study of T cell changes during pregnancy in multiple sclerosis. This table comes from immunoSEQ multiplex PCR, and its TCRdb copy is limited to in-frame clones, with some not included. Of some 47,000 clones listed, approximately 96% are singletons. Specimen: peripheral blood, collected in the second trimester of pregnancy. These receptors were taken from a female donor with multiple sclerosis, enrolled in a pregnancy study.

The rearrangement uses TRBV6-1 and TRBJ1-1; D unclear. Germline-derived CDR1 and CDR2 are MNHNS and SASEGT. The CDR3 totals 11 residues. Deletions cut 7 bases from V and 2 bases from J, with 5 bases between. The chain's CDR3 is CASIYNTEAFF. CDR3 nucleotides: TGTGCCAGCATCTACAACACTGAAGCTTTCTTT.

The chain recombines TRBV19 with TRBJ2-1; 15 bases align to TRBD2. The CDR3 extends over 20 amino acids. Germline loops: CDR1 LNHDA, CDR2 SQIVND (reference sequence). Trimming took 5 bases from V and 4 from J; bases not matched to a gene: 15. The CDR3 bases are TGTGCCAGTAGTCCAATACCGGGACTAGCGGGAGGCCACCTATACAATGAGCAGTTCTTC. Its protein product is CASSPIPGLAGGHLYNEQFF.

The CDR3 sequence is CSVEGARETKKTQYF. Here the CDR3 DNA reads TGCAGCGTTGAGGGGGCGCGGGAGACGAAAAAGACCCAGTACTTC. The genes are TRBV29-1 and TRBJ2-5; maybe TRBD2 (7 bases). Per germline, CDR1 SQVTM and CDR2 ANQGSEA. Trimming cost V 3 bases and J 6 bases, with 20 bases left between them. This CDR3 comprises 15 residues.

J is TRBJ1-1 and V is TRBV2; 7 bases map to TRBD1. Germline loops: CDR1 SNHLY, CDR2 FYNNEI. The CDR3 runs to 14 residues. V shed 8 bases, J shed 5 bases, and the junction held 11 bases outside the gene matches. In DNA form, the CDR3 reads TGTGCCAGCTTACGAGACAGGGTGAGGACTGAAGCTTTCTTT. It translates to CASLRDRVRTEAFF.

The chain recombines TRBV9 with TRBJ2-5, with TRBD1 matching 11 bases. This CDR3 region has 16 residues. Germline values: CDR1 SGDLS, CDR2 YYNGEE. The junction had 5 bases not matched to a gene; V was cut back by 3 bases and J by 1 base. The CDR3 sequence: CASSARDRGGQETQYF. The CDR3 DNA is TGTGCCAGCAGCGCCCGGGACAGGGGGGGCCAAGAGACCCAGTACTTC. The full variable domain, with the rest looked up from reference TRBV9 and TRBJ2-5, is DSGVTQTPKHLITATGQRVTLRCSPRSGDLSVYWYQQSLDQGLQFLIQYYNGEERAKGNILERFSAQQFPDLHSELNLSSLELGDSALYFCASSARDRGGQETQYFGPGTRLLVL.

This sequence joins TRBV18 and TRBJ2-2, with 8 positions matching TRBD1. Germline V CDR1 and CDR2: KGHSH, LQKENI. V was clipped by 8 bases and J by 0 bases; unmatched bases: 8. CDR3 length equals 16 residues. The DNA of the CDR3 is TGTGCCAGCACTCGGTTGGGACAGGCGAACACCGGGGAGCTGTTTTTT. It is translated as CASTRLGQANTGELFF.

The V gene is TRBV19, the J gene TRBJ2-5, with D perhaps TRBD1 (8 bases). V gave up 7 bases and J gave up 5 bases, with 14 bases separating them. The CDR3 runs to 13 residues. Germline V lookup: CDR1 LNHDA, CDR2 SQIVND (reference sequence). This CDR3 reads CASNTGGVETQYF. DNA of the CDR3: TGTGCCAGTAATACAGGGGGGGTGGAGACCCAGTACTTC.

In DNA form, the CDR3 reads TGTGCCAGCAGCTCTGGACAGGGTGGTGAAAAACTGTTTTTT. Protein product: CASSSGQGGEKLFF. The chain employs TRBV13 and TRBJ1-4, with 8 bases that match TRBD1. The CDR3 covers 14 residues. The trim removed 4 bases at V and 7 bases at J, leaving 5 bases unmatched. The germline gives CDR1 PRHDT, CDR2 FYEKMQ (reference sequence). Combining the CDR3 with reference TRBV13 and TRBJ1-4 gives the whole variable domain AAGVIQSPRHLIKEKRETATLKCYPIPRHDTVYWYQQGPGQDPQFLISFYEKMQSDKGSIPDRFSAQQFSDYHSELNMSSLELGDSALYFCASSSGQGGEKLFFGSGTQLSVL.

V usage is TRBV30 and J usage is TRBJ2-1; TRBD2 matches 12 bases. The CDR3 runs 16 residues. Germline V gene lookup returns CDR1 GTSNPN and CDR2 SVGIG (reference sequence). Trimming removed 2 bases from V and 10 bases from J; junction bases left unmatched: 12. CDR3 loop: CAWSPRPSGRAREQFF. CDR3 DNA sequence: TGTGCCTGGAGTCCCCGGCCTAGCGGGAGGGCCAGGGAGCAGTTCTTC.

The chain couples TRBV11-2 to TRBJ2-2; TRBD2 matches at 13 bases. The CDR3 spans 19 residues. J was trimmed by 5 bases and V by 4 bases; bases with no gene match: 13. Per the germline V gene, CDR1 is SGHAT and CDR2 is FQNNGV. This CDR3 is CASSSIRTSGSTSTGELFF. CDR3 nucleotides: TGTGCCAGCAGCTCAATCCGGACTAGCGGGAGCACGAGTACCGGGGAGCTGTTTTTT.

The V call is TRBV5-4, the J call TRBJ1-2, with 7 bases lining up with TRBD1. The CDR3 length is 14 residues. After removal of 0 bases from V and 4 bases from J, the junction contained 3 bases not matched to a gene. Germline values: CDR1 SGHNT, CDR2 YYREEE (reference sequence). Here the CDR3 reads CASSLGSGGYGYTF. Here the CDR3 DNA reads TGTGCCAGCAGCTTGGGGTCAGGGGGCTATGGCTACACCTTC.

The CDR3 coding sequence is TGTGCCAGCAGGACACCAGGGGCTGGGGCCAACGTCCTGACTTTC. Encoded protein: CASRTPGAGANVLTF. This chain links TRBV28 with TRBJ2-6, with D perhaps TRBD1 (6 bases). CDR3 length equals 15 residues. The germline V gene has CDR1 MDHEN and CDR2 SYDVKM. The V end was cut by 6 bases, the J end by 2 bases, with 11 bases between. The variable domain in full, completed from reference TRBV28 and TRBJ2-6, reads DVKVTQSSRYLVKRTGEKVFLECVQDMDHENMFWYRQDPGLGLRLIYFSYDVKMKEKGDIPEGYSVSREKKERFSLILESASTNQTSMYLCASRTPGAGANVLTFGAGSRLTVL.

CDR3 DNA sequence: TGTGCCAGCAGCTACGTAGCGGGGGGTTCCTACGAGCAGTACTTC. Translated, it gives CASSYVAGGSYEQYF. The chain carries TRBV4-2 and TRBJ2-7; 10 nucleotides align to TRBD2. V lost 5 bases and J lost 1; bases outside the gene matches: 5. Germline CDR1 and CDR2: LGHNA and YNFKEQ. The CDR3 extends over 15 amino acids.

The chain uses TRBV11-2 and TRBJ2-1; D is perhaps TRBD2 (6 bases). The CDR3 runs 19 residues. Germline CDR1 and CDR2: SGHAT and FQNNGV. The V end lost 8 bases, the J end lost 0 bases, and 26 bases lay between the germline ends. The CDR3 here is CASFLRGPPSESSYNEQFF. The DNA for the CDR3 is TGTGCCAGCTTCCTACGGGGTCCTCCTAGCGAGAGCTCCTACAATGAGCAGTTCTTC.

The V and J genes are TRBV18 and TRBJ1-2, with 7 bases lining up with TRBD1. The V and J ends lost 6 bases and 0 bases, in that order; junction bases with no gene match: 10. This CDR3 is 16 amino acids long. CDR1 is KGHSH and CDR2 is LQKENI in the germline V gene. This CDR3 reads CASSRGTVFSNYGYTF. The CDR3 DNA reads TGTGCCAGCTCGCGTGGGACAGTCTTTTCTAACTATGGCTACACCTTC.

This sequence joins TRBV5-4 and TRBJ2-5; D is perhaps TRBD2 (5 bases). Germline V CDR1 and CDR2: SGHNT, YYREEE (reference sequence). The CDR3 is made up of 15 amino acids. Trimming cost V 2 bases and J 4 bases, with 15 bases left between them. The CDR3, as DNA: TGTGCCAGCAGCTTTTGGGGTCGGGATGGAGAGACCCAGTACTTC. It codes for CASSFWGRDGETQYF.

The chain has TRBV5-1 and TRBJ2-7; the match to TRBD1 covers 9 bases. CDR1 SGHRS and CDR2 YFSETQ come from the germline V gene. After removal of 5 bases from V and 7 bases from J, the junction contained 10 bases not matched to a gene. The CDR3 totals 14 residues. This chain's CDR3 is CASRIWTGAVEQYF. In DNA form, the CDR3 reads TGCGCCAGCAGGATTTGGACAGGGGCTGTTGAGCAGTACTTC.

The V and J genes are TRBV27 and TRBJ1-1; D not resolved. This CDR3 comprises 13 residues. Germline-derived CDR1 and CDR2 are MNHEY and SMNVEV (reference sequence). V dropped 3 bases and J dropped 4 bases, with 9 bases sitting between them. Written as DNA, the CDR3 is TGTGCCAGCAGTTTGAGCGGGCCCACTGAAGCTTTCTTT. Translated: CASSLSGPTEAFF.

This chain connects TRBV21-1 to TRBJ1-6. TRBV21-1 is a pseudogene. The CDR3 totals 14 residues. CDR3: CASSRRGDKSPLHF. CDR3 nucleotides: TGTGCCAGCAGCCGGCGGGGGGATAAGTCACCCCTCCACTTT.

V usage is TRBV11-2 and J usage is TRBJ2-1, with a possible D match to TRBD2 (5 bases). CDR1 is SGHAT and CDR2 is FQNNGV in the germline V gene. Trimming cost V 7 bases and J 0 bases, with 13 bases left between them. The CDR3 contains 15 residues. The CDR3 region is CASTSGSGSYNEQFF. CDR3 DNA sequence: TGTGCCAGCACCTCGGGAAGCGGCTCCTACAATGAGCAGTTCTTC. Full variable domain (rest looked up from reference TRBV11-2 and TRBJ2-1): EAGVAQSPRYKIIEKRQSVAFWCNPISGHATLYWYQQILGQGPKLLIQFQNNGVVDDSQLPKDRFSAERLKGVDSTLKIQPAKLEDSAVYLCASTSGSGSYNEQFFGPGTRLTVL.

The chain has TRBV27 and TRBJ2-1; TRBD1 agrees at 8 bases. The V gene end was trimmed by 8 bases and the J gene end by 4 bases; junction bases not matched to a gene: 13. The CDR3 loop spans 16 amino acids. CDR1 is MNHEY and CDR2 is SMNVEV in the germline V gene (reference sequence). The CDR3 sequence is CASARQGSSFYNEQFF. CDR3 nucleotides: TGTGCCAGCGCCCGACAGGGGTCGTCCTTTTACAATGAGCAGTTCTTC.

The chain employs TRBV6-5 and TRBJ1-2; D not certain. The CDR3 runs to 15 residues. Germline values: CDR1 MNHEY, CDR2 SVGAGI. Trimming removed 3 bases at V and 8 bases at J, with 19 bases between. CDR3 protein: CASSYTTSAYLGYTF. The CDR3 DNA reads TGTGCCAGCAGTTATACGACTTCCGCTTACTTGGGCTACACCTTC.

The chain combines TRBV5-1 with TRBJ2-5; possible D gene TRBD2, 5 bases. Germline CDR1 reads SGHRS; CDR2 reads YFSETQ. V lost 5 bases and J lost 3, with 11 bases in between. The CDR3 consists of 13 residues. The CDR3 coding sequence is TGCGCCAGCAGAGCTAGCCTCGAAGAGACCCAGTACTTC. Its translation is CASRASLEETQYF.

V is TRBV18 and J is TRBJ1-3, with D perhaps matching TRBD1 (6 bases). This CDR3 has 16 residues. V was trimmed by 6 bases and J by 1 base, leaving 16 bases between them. The germline gives CDR1 KGHSH, CDR2 LQKENI. CDR3 residues: CASSLRDTTSGNTIYF. DNA of the CDR3: TGTGCCAGCTCCCTCCGGGACACGACTTCTGGAAACACCATATATTTT.

This chain links TRBV18 with TRBJ2-2; perhaps TRBD2 as D (5 bases). This CDR3 has 17 residues. CDR1 and CDR2 (germline): KGHSH, LQKENI. The ends were cut back, 3 bases at V and 0 bases at J, with 14 bases in the middle. CDR3 sequence (DNA): TGTGCCAGCTCACCGATGGTCGGGAATACGAACACCGGGGAGCTGTTTTTT. The encoded protein is CASSPMVGNTNTGELFF.